This T cell receptor beta chain was sequenced during a study of blood T cells in healthy people across ages. There were healthy Caucasian individuals from Russia, aged about 6 to 90, serving as donors. Of note for this clonotype: What it binds is not known.

Points from the study as a whole: In these data, TCR beta diversity tracked strongly with naive T cell percentage. No one knew whether donors had CMV, which possibly confounded expanded clonotype changes. Measured against age, TCR beta diversity per million T cells decreased in a roughly linear manner.

Primers used in a second PCR of roughly 6 to 11 cycles were a sample-barcoded 5' primer and a J-beta primer mix. TCRdb re-called the 5' RACE reads with MiXCR, one entry per CDR3 protein. The table records 800,000 to 1,300,000 distinct CDR3 sequences, around 27% of them present only once. Germline V lookup: CDR1 SEHNR, CDR2 FQNEAQ (reference sequence). With 5 bases removed from V and 0 bases from J, the gap between germline ends came to 14 bases. The CDR3 runs to 15 residues. These data were likewise used in another study, on T cells of mothers and their children.

This receptor was taken from a girl aged 2-15 years in good health. The V call is TRBV7-9, the J call TRBJ2-7; D is undetermined. Sequenced material: blood. As DNA, the CDR3 is TGTGCCAGCAGCCCAATGCGGCAGACCTCCTACGAGCAGTACTTC. It codes for CASSPMRQTSYEQYF.